The source of this TCR beta chain is a study of blood T cell repertoires in COVID-19. Study details: The origin of the acute and convalescent COVID-19 samples was the United States, Italy and Spain. PBMCs, B-cell-depleted T cells, or T cells provided the cDNA or gDNA that made up the material.

Those who participated ranged in age from roughly 18 to 95 years and resided in under 25 US areas. This CDR3 is 14 amino acids long. Germline V lookup: CDR1 SQVTM, CDR2 ANQGSEA. Trimming shortened V by 3 bases and J by 3 bases, and 13 bases separated the two germline ends. In the source study's methods: Estimation of nucleated cell counts was performed using reference gene primer amplification. This table comes from immunoSEQ multiplex PCR, and its TCRdb copy is limited to in-frame clones, with some not included. For V, J and clone size, that table is used; D and trimming come from the DNA. Among 400,000 or so clones listed, about 87% were seen once.

The chain is built from TRBV29-1 and TRBJ2-3, with D unclear. The TCR was taken from a man in his forties in a cohort exposed to, infected with or recovered from COVID-19 (not recorded which). Source material: PBMCs or T cells enriched from blood (not recorded which). CDR3 in DNA: TGCAGCGTTGACCCAAACCCCGCGACAGATACGCAGTATTTT. Amino acids: CSVDPNPATDTQYF.